The 4 T cell receptor beta chains in this list originate from one sample, sequenced in a study of cytomegalovirus exposure and HLA in healthy donors. PCR employed 60 Vbeta and 13 Jbeta primers. TCRdb's table, derived via immunoSEQ multiplex PCR, lists solely in-frame clones and lacks some. The profile shows some 98,000 clones, approximately 71% of them singletons. Sequenced material: PBMCs. The receptors shown here come from a female donor in good health and CMV-seronegative.

This clone was counted a single time. V gene TRBV18 combines with J gene TRBJ2-1; 9 nucleotides agree with TRBD1. The CDR3 has 14 residues. Germline V gene lookup returns CDR1 KGHSH and CDR2 LQKENI. V trimming: 3 bases; J trimming: 10 bases; junction bases outside the gene matches: 7. CDR3 coding DNA: TGTGCCAGCTCACCCGGGACAGGGACAGGGGAGCAGTTCTTC. This codes for CASSPGTGTGEQFF.

V and J are TRBV5-4 and TRBJ2-3; D perhaps matches TRBD2 (6 bases). Germline V gene data show CDR1 as SGHNT and CDR2 as YYREEE (reference sequence). The CDR3 sequence is 15 residues long. V was cut by 3 bases and J by 4 bases, with 15 bases left in between. The CDR3 loop reads CASSSLTRGPDTQYF. The CDR3 DNA follows: TGTGCCAGCAGCTCACTGACTAGAGGCCCAGATACGCAGTATTTT. The full variable domain, its missing parts supplied by reference TRBV5-4 and TRBJ2-3, is ETGVTQSPTHLIKTRGQQVTLRCSSQSGHNTVSWYQQALGQGPQFIFQYYREEENGRGNFPPRFSGLQFPNYSSELNVNALELDDSALYLCASSSLTRGPDTQYFGPGTRLTVL.

The V gene is TRBV5-4, the J gene TRBJ1-2, with 10 bases identical to TRBD1. Germline lookup yields CDR1 SGHNT and CDR2 YYREEE (reference sequence). The junction had 2 bases not matched to a gene; V was cut back by 3 bases and J by 6 bases. The CDR3 consists of 13 residues. This CDR3 is CASSSGTGDGYTF. The CDR3 coding sequence is TGTGCCAGCAGCTCCGGGACAGGGGATGGCTACACCTTC.

A single count supports this clone. The chain carries TRBV28 and TRBJ2-5; TRBD1 is a possible D gene (6 bases). Trimming left V 6 bases short and J 7 bases short, with 15 bases between. CDR1 MDHEN and CDR2 SYDVKM come from the germline V gene. This CDR3 has 13 residues. The CDR3 loop is CASSLQGFGTQYF. In DNA, the CDR3 is TGTGCCAGCAGCTTACAGGGATTTGGGACCCAGTACTTC.